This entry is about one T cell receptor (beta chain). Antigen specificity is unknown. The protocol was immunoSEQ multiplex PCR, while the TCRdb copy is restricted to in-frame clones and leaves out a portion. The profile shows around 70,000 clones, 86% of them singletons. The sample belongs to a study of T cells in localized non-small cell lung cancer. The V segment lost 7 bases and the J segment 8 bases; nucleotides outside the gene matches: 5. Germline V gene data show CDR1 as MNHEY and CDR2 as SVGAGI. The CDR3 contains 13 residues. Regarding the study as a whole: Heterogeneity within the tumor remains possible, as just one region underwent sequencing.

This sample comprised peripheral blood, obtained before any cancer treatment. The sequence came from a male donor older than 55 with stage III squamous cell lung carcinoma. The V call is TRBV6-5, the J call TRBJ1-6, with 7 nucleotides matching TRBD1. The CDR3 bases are TGTGCCAGCACCAGGGGGGCAGATTCACCCCTCCACTTT. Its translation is CASTRGADSPLHF.